These 3 T cell receptor beta chains share one sample of origin, sequenced in a study of blood T cell repertoires in COVID-19. The protocol was immunoSEQ multiplex PCR, while the TCRdb copy is restricted to in-frame clones and leaves out a portion. Of some 180,000 clones listed, approximately 88% were seen once; the top ten hold 6% to 7%. The sample consisted of peripheral blood. The receptor source for this set is a woman in her thirties or forties with COVID-19, enrolled during active disease.

This sequence joins TRBV9 and TRBJ1-2, with D tentatively TRBD1 (5 bases). The CDR3 contains 14 residues. The V gene's germline CDR1 is SGDLS and CDR2 YYNGEE. The V and J ends lost 3 bases and 3 bases respectively, with 12 bases between them. The CDR3 DNA reads TGTGCCAGCAGCGCGAGGACACTGGACTATGGCTACACCTTC. Translated, it gives CASSARTLDYGYTF.

V and J are TRBV27 and TRBJ2-7; D perhaps matches TRBD1 (5 bases). Trimming left V 4 bases short and J 1 base short, with 8 bases between. The CDR3 consists of 13 residues. CDR1 is MNHEY, CDR2 SMNVEV, per germline (reference sequence). The CDR3: CASSWGRSYEQYF. The CDR3 DNA follows: TGTGCCAGCAGTTGGGGCCGTTCCTACGAGCAGTACTTC.

The chain recombines TRBV2 with TRBJ2-1, with 9 positions matching TRBD2. Germline CDR1 and CDR2: SNHLY and FYNNEI. V gave up 6 bases and J gave up 5 bases; unmatched junction bases: 11. This CDR3 is 16 amino acids long. In DNA form, the CDR3 reads TGTGCCAGCAGCGACCCCGCGGGAGGGCCAAACAATGAGCAGTTCTTC. Its translation is CASSDPAGGPNNEQFF. The whole variable domain, remainder taken from reference TRBV2 and TRBJ2-1, is EPEVTQTPSHQVTQMGQEVILRCVPISNHLYFYWYRQILGQKVEFLVSFYNNEISEKSEIFDDQFSVERPDGSNFTLKIRSTKLEDSAMYFCASSDPAGGPNNEQFFGPGTRLTVL.